The 27 T cell receptor beta chains below come from one sample, sequenced in a study of T cell therapy after organ transplantation. Data came from immunoSEQ multiplex PCR; TCRdb stores just in-frame clones and leaves some out. The repertoire holds 17,000 or so clones, with over 75% as singletons. Stated time point: 20-29 weeks after completion of therapy. Which antigens these TCRs recognize remains unknown. The material sequenced was CD8+ T cells from blood, taken after autologous CMV-specific T cell therapy. These receptors all come from a human patient who had received a solid organ transplant and had CMV disease. T cells may partly derive from the graft donor.

V is TRBV4-1 and J is TRBJ1-5; D ambiguous. The V end was cut by 1 base, the J end by 0 bases, with 7 bases between. This CDR3 is 15 amino acids long. From germline, CDR1 is MGHRA and CDR2 YSYEKL. The CDR3 nucleotides read TGCGCCAGCAGCCAAGTGAGCTATAGCAATCAGCCCCAGCATTTT. Its translation is CASSQVSYSNQPQHF.

This chain links TRBV7-2 with TRBJ2-7; D remains ambiguous. Germline CDR1 reads SGHTA; CDR2 reads FQGNSA. V was shortened by 3 bases and J by 6 bases, with 9 bases between the two germline ends. The CDR3 runs 12 residues. The CDR3 is CASSFTGGEQYF. The CDR3 DNA reads TGTGCCAGCAGCTTTACGGGTGGCGAGCAGTACTTC.

This clone was counted a few times. J is TRBJ1-1 and V is TRBV10-1; TRBD1 aligns across 7 bases. Germline-derived CDR1 and CDR2 are WNHNN and SYGVQD (reference sequence). V shed 5 bases, J shed 2 bases, and the junction held 5 bases outside the gene matches. The CDR3 loop spans 14 amino acids. CDR3 in amino acids: CASSPGQRNTEAFF. The CDR3 DNA sequence: TGCGCCAGCAGTCCGGGACAGCGTAACACTGAAGCTTTCTTT.

The chain uses TRBV29-1 and TRBJ1-4; 7 bases fit TRBD1. Trimming at V came to 6 bases and at J to 1 base, leaving 5 bases not matched to a gene. The CDR3 loop spans 14 amino acids. The germline CDR1 and CDR2 sequences are SQVTM and ANQGSEA. The DNA for the CDR3 is TGCAGCGTAACCGGGACAGAAACTAATGAAAAACTGTTTTTT. This gives the protein CSVTGTETNEKLFF.

This rearrangement joins TRBV6-5 to TRBJ2-7, with D possibly being TRBD1 or TRBD2 (6 bases each). The germline CDR1 and CDR2 sequences are MNHEY and SVGAGI. The V gene lost 2 bases and the J gene lost 3 bases, with 11 bases spanning the gap. This CDR3 has 14 residues. CDR3 in DNA: TGTGCCAGCAGTTACGTGGGGGGCTTCTACGAGCAGTACTTC. Its translation: CASSYVGGFYEQYF.

CDR3 region: CATSSDWTGALNTEAFF. CDR3 nucleotides: TGTGCCACCAGCAGCGATTGGACAGGAGCTCTGAACACTGAAGCTTTCTTT. The chain has TRBV15 and TRBJ1-1; 7 bases line up with TRBD1. The CDR3 is 17 residues long. V lost 3 bases, J lost 0 bases, and 10 bases stayed unmatched. The germline gives CDR1 LNHNV, CDR2 YYDKDF (reference sequence).

This chain uses TRBV5-1 with TRBJ1-6, with 7 bases matching TRBD1. The CDR3 sequence is 14 residues long. Unmatched junction bases numbered 1, after V lost 0 bases and J lost 7 bases. Germline V gene data show CDR1 as SGHRS and CDR2 as YFSETQ. DNA of the CDR3: TGCGCCAGCAGCTTGGACAGGGGCAATTCACCCCTCCACTTT. Translating gives CASSLDRGNSPLHF.

This chain connects TRBV25-1 to TRBJ1-1; a weak D match, TRBD1 (5 bases). The CDR3 spans 14 residues. CDR1 is MGHDK, CDR2 SYGVNS, per germline. The V end lost 5 bases, the J end lost 3 bases, and 13 bases lay between the germline ends. CDR3: CASSPMGRDTEAFF. CDR3 sequence (DNA): TGTGCCAGCAGTCCTATGGGGCGGGACACTGAAGCTTTCTTT.

This chain joins TRBV27 and TRBJ2-5; 11 bases are a match to TRBD2. The germline CDR1 and CDR2 sequences are MNHEY and SMNVEV (reference sequence). This CDR3 is built from 16 residues. Losses at the gene ends were 0 bases for V and 5 bases for J; bases not matched to a gene: 5. This CDR3 reads CASSLSLAGGWETQYF. DNA for the CDR3: TGTGCCAGCAGTTTATCGCTAGCGGGAGGTTGGGAGACCCAGTACTTC.

This rearrangement joins TRBV5-8 to TRBJ2-1, with TRBD2 matching 8 bases. Per the germline V gene, CDR1 is SGHTS and CDR2 is YDEGEE. The J segment lost 5 bases and the V segment lost 0 bases, leaving 13 bases of the junction unmatched. This CDR3 comprises 18 residues. DNA for the CDR3: TGTGCCAGCAGCTTGGGACCCTTTGGAGCGGGAGTAGACAATGAGCAGTTCTTC. This sequence encodes CASSLGPFGAGVDNEQFF.

The gene calls are TRBV7-9 and TRBJ2-2; D is unresolved. Germline values: CDR1 SEHNR, CDR2 FQNEAQ (reference sequence). CDR3 length: 16 amino acids. The V end lost 0 bases, the J end lost 4 bases, and 12 bases lay between the germline ends. The CDR3 DNA is TGTGCCAGCAGCTTAGCCCGCTCGGGTGGCACCGGGGAGCTGTTTTTT. Translated, it gives CASSLARSGGTGELFF. The full variable domain, rest sourced from reference TRBV7-9 and TRBJ2-2, is DTGVSQNPRHKITKRGQNVTFRCDPISEHNRLYWYRQTLGQGPEFLTYFQNEAQLEKSRLLSDRFSAERPKGSFSTLEIQRTEQGDSAMYLCASSLARSGGTGELFFGEGSRLTVL.

The rearrangement uses TRBV27 and TRBJ1-4; D may be TRBD1 (5 bases). The germline V gene has CDR1 MNHEY and CDR2 SMNVEV (reference sequence). The CDR3 totals 14 residues. V lost 6 bases and J 2 bases, leaving 10 bases between the germline ends. The CDR3 nucleotides are TGTGCCAGCAGGGGGACTGGGACTAATGAAAAACTGTTTTTT. Its translation is CASRGTGTNEKLFF.

The chain has TRBV4-3 and TRBJ2-7; D remains ambiguous. Per germline, CDR1 LGHNA and CDR2 YSLEER. Between the trimmed V and J ends, which lost 0 bases and 3 bases, there was a span of 12 bases. The CDR3 is 15 amino acids. CDR3 sequence reads: CASSQEPLDLYEQYF. The CDR3 DNA sequence: TGCGCCAGCAGCCAAGAGCCCCTGGACCTCTACGAGCAGTACTTC.

The rearrangement joins TRBV5-1 to TRBJ2-7, with D possibly being TRBD1 (5 bases). Germline V gene sequence: CDR1 SGHRS, CDR2 YFSETQ. The germline V and J ends were trimmed by 4 bases and 6 bases, with 11 bases remaining between them. The CDR3 has 12 amino acids. The CDR3 sequence: CASSPDSFEQYF. For the CDR3, the DNA is TGCGCCAGCAGCCCTGACAGTTTCGAGCAGTACTTC.

The chain links TRBV7-9 to TRBJ1-4; D unresolved. This CDR3 spans 15 amino acids. V shed 1 base and J shed 8 bases, with 14 bases lying between them. The germline CDR1 and CDR2 sequences are SEHNR and FQNEAQ (reference sequence). The CDR3 sequence is CASSLGVGIWEKLFF. Here the CDR3 DNA reads TGTGCCAGCAGCTTAGGTGTCGGGATTTGGGAAAAACTGTTTTTT.

The chain combines TRBV29-1 with TRBJ1-1; D call uncertain. V lost 4 bases, J lost 2 bases, and 8 bases lay in between. The germline V gene encodes CDR1 SQVTM and CDR2 ANQGSEA. The CDR3 runs 12 residues. The chain's CDR3 is CSVVEFNTEAFF. CDR3 nucleotides: TGCAGCGTTGTAGAGTTTAACACTGAAGCTTTCTTT.

The rearrangement joins TRBV18 to TRBJ2-4; D possibly corresponds to TRBD2 (5 bases). Germline CDR1 is KGHSH and CDR2 is LQKENI. Deletions cut 2 bases from V and 8 bases from J, with 10 bases between. This CDR3 is built from 13 residues. CDR3 DNA: TGTGCCAGCTCACCATGGGAGTTGGACATTCAGTACTTC. Translating it yields CASSPWELDIQYF.

The V call is TRBV2, the J call TRBJ2-7; 12 nucleotides align to TRBD1. Germline V gene sequence: CDR1 SNHLY, CDR2 FYNNEI. Trimming removed 5 bases from V and 4 bases from J; junction bases left unmatched: 6. The CDR3 is made up of 15 amino acids. CDR3 nucleotide sequence: TGTGCCAGCAGTCTTCCGGGACAGGGGGCTTACGAGCAGTACTTC. Residues: CASSLPGQGAYEQYF.

The chain combines TRBV11-1 with TRBJ1-2, with no clear D. Per the germline V gene, CDR1 is SGHAT and CDR2 is FQDESV (reference sequence). This CDR3 comprises 15 residues. V lost 4 bases and J 2 bases, leaving 14 bases between the germline ends. The CDR3 DNA follows: TGTGCCAGCAGCTCGATGGACTTACGCAACTATGGCTACACCTTC. It translates to CASSSMDLRNYGYTF. Full variable domain (outside the CDR3, taken from reference TRBV11-1 and TRBJ1-2): EAEVAQSPRYKITEKSQAVAFWCDPISGHATLYWYRQILGQGPELLVQFQDESVVDDSQLPKDRFSAERLKGVDSTLKIQPAELGDSAMYLCASSSMDLRNYGYTFGSGTRLTVV.

The genes are TRBV7-2 and TRBJ1-2; tentative D call: TRBD1 (6 bases). CDR3 size: 12 residues. V was shortened by 5 bases and J by 8 bases, with 12 bases between the two germline ends. The V gene's germline CDR1 is SGHTA and CDR2 FQGNSA. The DNA of the CDR3 is TGTGCCAGCAGCCCCTGGACAGAAGGCTACACCTTC. Translating gives CASSPWTEGYTF.

The chain joins TRBV7-8 to TRBJ2-1, with D perhaps given as TRBD1 or TRBD2 (5 bases each). The CDR3 spans 14 residues. Trimming removed 6 bases at V and 5 bases at J, with 14 bases between. The germline V gene encodes CDR1 SGHVS and CDR2 FQNEAQ. The CDR3 here is CASRPGPTHNEQFF. In DNA form, the CDR3 reads TGTGCCAGCAGACCGGGACCCACCCACAATGAGCAGTTCTTC. The complete variable domain, with remaining parts taken from reference TRBV7-8 and TRBJ2-1, reads GAGVSQSPRYKVAKRGQDVALRCDPISGHVSLFWYQQALGQGPEFLTYFQNEAQLDKSGLPSDRFFAERPEGSVSTLKIQRTQQEDSAVYLCASRPGPTHNEQFFGPGTRLTVL.

The chain uses TRBV5-6 and TRBJ2-7, with D perhaps being TRBD1 or TRBD2 (5 bases each). V was clipped by 4 bases and J by 0 bases, with 23 bases between them. CDR1 and CDR2 from the germline V gene are SGHDT and YYEEEE. The CDR3 loop spans 18 amino acids. Here the CDR3 DNA reads TGTGCCAGCAGCCGTCCCCGAAGCCGGGACGGAATCTCCTACGAGCAGTACTTC. Translated: CASSRPRSRDGISYEQYF.

This clone has a handful of counts. For the CDR3, the DNA is TGTGCCAGTGGACAGGGGGCCTCCTACAATGAGCAGTTCTTC. Its protein product is CASGQGASYNEQFF. The genes are TRBV19 and TRBJ2-1, with 11 bases identical to TRBD1. V was pared by 8 bases and J by 0 bases, with 0 bases of the junction left unmatched. CDR3 length equals 14 residues. Germline CDR1 is LNHDA and CDR2 is SQIVND (reference sequence).

The chain is built from TRBV7-9 and TRBJ1-1; 7 bases align to TRBD1. CDR1 is SEHNR, CDR2 FQNEAQ, per germline (reference sequence). The CDR3 has 17 residues. J was trimmed by 3 bases and V by 0 bases; bases with no gene match: 10. CDR3 sequence reads: CASSLALRGLGDTEAFF. The CDR3 DNA is TGTGCCAGCAGCTTAGCGCTTAGGGGGCTCGGGGACACTGAAGCTTTCTTT.

The CDR3 DNA follows: TGTGCCAGCACCTACCCCCAAGAGACCCAGTACTTC. It encodes CASTYPQETQYF. V and J are TRBV6-1 and TRBJ2-5; D gene ambiguous. The germline V gene encodes CDR1 MNHNS and CDR2 SASEGT. V shed 7 bases and J shed 1 base, with 7 bases lying between them. This CDR3 has 12 residues.

The V and J genes are TRBV7-6 and TRBJ2-1, with unresolved D. Germline lookup yields CDR1 SGHVS and CDR2 FNYEAQ. The CDR3 length is 14 residues. V dropped 1 base and J dropped 8 bases, with 12 bases sitting between them. The CDR3 protein is CASSLEPPPDEQFF. The CDR3 bases are TGTGCCAGCAGCTTAGAACCCCCACCGGATGAGCAGTTCTTC.

The V call is TRBV10-3, the J call TRBJ2-7; TRBD2 matches 13 bases. Germline loops: CDR1 ENHRY, CDR2 SYGVKD. The CDR3 is 17 amino acids. After removal of 0 bases from V and 2 bases from J, the junction contained 4 bases not matched to a gene. CDR3 loop: CAISESGTSGEAYEQYF. The CDR3 coding sequence is TGTGCCATCAGTGAGTCGGGGACTAGCGGGGAAGCCTACGAGCAGTACTTC.